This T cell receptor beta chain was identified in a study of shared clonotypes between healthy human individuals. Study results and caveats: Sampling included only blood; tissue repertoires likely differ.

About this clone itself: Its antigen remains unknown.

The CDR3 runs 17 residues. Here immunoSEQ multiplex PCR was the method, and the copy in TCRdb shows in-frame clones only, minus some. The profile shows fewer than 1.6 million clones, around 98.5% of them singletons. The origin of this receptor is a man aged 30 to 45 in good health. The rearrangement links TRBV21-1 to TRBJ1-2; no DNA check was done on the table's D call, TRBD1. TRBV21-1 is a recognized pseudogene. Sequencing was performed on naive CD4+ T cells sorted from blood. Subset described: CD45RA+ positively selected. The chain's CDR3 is CASSKRKGGQDIYGYTF. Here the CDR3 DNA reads TGTGCCAGCAGCAAAAGGAAGGGAGGACAGGATATCTATGGCTACACCTTC.